These T cell receptor beta chains were read from a single sample in a study of CXCR3-negative and CXCR3-positive naive CD8 T cells. TCRdb re-called the 5' RACE reads and gives one entry per CDR3 protein, without DNA. This sample's table has around 60,000 distinct CDR3 sequences. The specimen was naive CXCR3+ CD8+ T cells from blood. These receptor sequences come from a human donor in good health. Some clones in this sample may be carry-over from other donors' samples. The CDR3 runs from the conserved cysteine through the conserved F or W. Clone size is given for some rows only: seen once, a few or many times, or a class if the clone is expanded.

size	V	J	CDR3
NA	TRBV7-8	TRBJ2-3	CASSLAQGGPKPGTQYF
NA	TRBV7-8	TRBJ2-3	CASSSPSQQGDMSDTQYF
NA	TRBV3-1	TRBJ1-2	CASSPQGGYGYTF
NA	TRBV7-9	TRBJ2-1	CASSPQAGVKNEQFF
NA	TRBV4-3	TRBJ1-1	CASSPEDPNTEAFF
NA	TRBV4-3	TRBJ1-5	CASQDRVSNQPQHF
NA	TRBV9	TRBJ2-7	CASSGLGSEQYF
medium-sized	TRBV10-1	TRBJ2-3	CASSDRALRSDTQYF
NA	TRBV23-1	TRBJ1-1	CASSQLCRTVMNTEAFF
NA	TRBV29-1	TRBJ2-1	CSVDGGDSINYNEQFF
NA	TRBV7-9	TRBJ2-1	CASSSPKLAGSYNEQFF
NA	TRBV12-3/TRBV12-4	TRBJ2-5	CASSPRQLEEQYF
NA	TRBV11-2	TRBJ1-2	CASSLATAPTNYGYTF
NA	TRBV7-2	TRBJ2-1	CASSPRFGAIYNEQFF
NA	TRBV28	TRBJ2-7	CASSLAPGTASYEQYF
NA	TRBV3-1	TRBJ1-5	CASSQATSSNQPQHF
NA	TRBV11-2	TRBJ2-3	CASSSGDSSTDTQYF
NA	TRBV20-1	TRBJ2-7	CSARPTGRGTYEQYF
NA	TRBV9	TRBJ2-5	CASSVEAEVETQYF
NA	TRBV7-9	TRBJ1-5	CASSFGGPYSNQPQHF
NA	TRBV20-1	TRBJ2-4	CSARYRGIGIQYF
NA	TRBV5-5	TRBJ1-3	CASSMRTGEGNTIYF
NA	TRBV6-5	TRBJ2-3	CASRPDYARADTQYF
NA	TRBV29-1	TRBJ2-5	CSVSEGMGLVEETQYF
NA	TRBV25-1	TRBJ1-6	CASSEFDRPSPLHF
NA	TRBV4-3	TRBJ2-7	CASSQEGRGSYEQYF
NA	TRBV7-8	TRBJ1-1	CASSPYRDTEAFF
NA	TRBV18	TRBJ2-7	CASSPRGGLSSYEQYF
NA	TRBV27	TRBJ2-2	CASSARTVYGELFF
NA	TRBV20-1	TRBJ2-5	CSARGPSGTEETQYF
NA	TRBV29-1	TRBJ2-1	CSGGPSGGEFYLNEQFF
NA	TRBV20-1	TRBJ1-5	CSAISGEQPQHF
NA	TRBV21-1	TRBJ2-1	CAGTAGTAIFNEQFF
NA	TRBV7-6	TRBJ2-2	CASSLSPTGGMVGELFF
NA	TRBV7-9	TRBJ1-1	CASSLVSSDEAFF
NA	TRBV9	TRBJ1-1	CASSVGENTEAFF
NA	TRBV20-1	TRBJ2-7	CSALTGTGVSYEQYF
NA	TRBV5-5	TRBJ1-1	CASSLGTGLTEAFF
NA	TRBV24-1	TRBJ2-1	CATSDGMTGDEQFF
NA	TRBV9	TRBJ1-2	CARSVDDGNYGYTF
NA	TRBV20-1	TRBJ2-2	CSARDPTGELFF
NA	TRBV5-6	TRBJ1-2	CASSLGQANYGYTF
NA	TRBV29-1	TRBJ2-7	CSVEKDSYEQYF
NA	TRBV7-3	TRBJ1-5	CASSLGIGNQPQHF
NA	TRBV11-3	TRBJ2-1	CASSLWASGRYNEQFF
NA	TRBV14	TRBJ2-2	CASSQDWGGAPDGELFF
NA	TRBV27	TRBJ2-6	CASSYRWGAGANVLTF
NA	TRBV7-6	TRBJ1-1	CASSPSGRDTEAFF
NA	TRBV6-5	TRBJ1-2	CASSYFGGSNYGYTF
NA	TRBV27	TRBJ1-5	CASSLFRNQPQHF
NA	TRBV7-3	TRBJ1-2	CASSLTGPSDYGYTF
NA	TRBV18	TRBJ2-7	CASSPPGLIMEGQYF
NA	TRBV13	TRBJ1-1	CASSLSTGPAGTEAFF
NA	TRBV9	TRBJ2-5	CASSPATVTQETQYF
NA	TRBV11-2	TRBJ2-7	CASSSDNPYGQYF
NA	TRBV4-1	TRBJ2-1	CASSQEALRTGWVTNEQFF
NA	TRBV6-4	TRBJ2-1	CASSDSAGGDEQFF